This T cell receptor beta chain was sequenced during a study of cytomegalovirus exposure and HLA in healthy donors. Worth noting for this clone: The antigen is undetermined.

Primers: 60 Vbeta forward and 13 Jbeta reverse. Using immunoSEQ multiplex PCR, the repertoire was profiled, and TCRdb retains in-frame clones only, with some absent. The sample has around 150,000 clones, around three quarters seen once. Broader study findings: Follow-up analysis found HLA locus-dependent TCR association rates, highest for DRB1 and lowest for HLA-C.

V lost 5 bases and J lost 3, with 8 bases in between. The CDR3 contains 13 residues. Germline V gives CDR1 SEHNR, CDR2 FQNEAQ (reference sequence). The chain has TRBV7-9 and TRBJ2-1; weak D call: TRBD2 (6 bases). The sequenced sample consisted of PBMCs. The receptor was derived from a man aged 35-49 years in good health and CMV-seronegative. This CDR3 reads CASSKDYYNEQFF. The CDR3, as DNA: TGTGCCAGCAGCAAGGACTACTACAATGAGCAGTTCTTC. Based on the CDR3 plus reference TRBV7-9 and TRBJ2-1, the full variable domain is DTGVSQNPRHKITKRGQNVTFRCDPISEHNRLYWYRQTLGQGPEFLTYFQNEAQLEKSRLLSDRFSAERPKGSFSTLEIQRTEQGDSAMYLCASSKDYYNEQFFGPGTRLTVL.